The clone carrying this TCR beta chain was seen a single time. V dropped 0 bases and J dropped 0 bases, with 6 bases sitting between them. Germline values: CDR1 SGDLS, CDR2 YYNGEE. The CDR3 contains 14 residues. Libraries were prepared by immunoSEQ multiplex PCR; TCRdb keeps only in-frame clonotypes and omits some of them. The sample records approximately 230,000 clones, 75% to 95% being singletons. The data were obtained in a study of blood T cell repertoires in COVID-19. Study-wide context: The United States, Italy and Spain supplied acute and convalescent COVID-19 samples.

The clonotype was recovered from a woman in her late teens or twenties who had recovered from COVID-19. The sample comprised PBMCs or T cells enriched from blood (not recorded which). This chain joins TRBV9 and TRBJ1-1, with D unclear. The CDR3 region is CASSVAVVNTEAFF. Written as DNA, the CDR3 is TGTGCCAGCAGCGTAGCAGTGGTGAACACTGAAGCTTTCTTT.